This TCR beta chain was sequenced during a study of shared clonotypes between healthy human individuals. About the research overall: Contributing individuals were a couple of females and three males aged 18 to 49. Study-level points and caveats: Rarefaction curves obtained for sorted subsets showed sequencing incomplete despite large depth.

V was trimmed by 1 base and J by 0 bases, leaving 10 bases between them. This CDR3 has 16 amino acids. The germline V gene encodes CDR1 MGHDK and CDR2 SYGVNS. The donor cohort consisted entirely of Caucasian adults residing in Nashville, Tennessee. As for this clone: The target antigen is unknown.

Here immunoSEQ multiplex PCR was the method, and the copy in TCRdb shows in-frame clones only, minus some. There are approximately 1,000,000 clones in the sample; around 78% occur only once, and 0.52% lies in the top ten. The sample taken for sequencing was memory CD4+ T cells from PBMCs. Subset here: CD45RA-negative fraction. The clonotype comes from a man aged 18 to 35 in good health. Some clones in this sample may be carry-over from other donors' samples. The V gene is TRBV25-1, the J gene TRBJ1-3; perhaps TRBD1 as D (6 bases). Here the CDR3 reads CASSELEDSSGNTIYF. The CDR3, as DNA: TGTGCCAGCAGTGAATTGGAGGACAGCTCTGGAAACACCATATATTTT.